Sequencing of this TCR beta chain was carried out in a study of blood T cell repertoires in COVID-19. Study background: COVID-19 samples from acute and convalescent phases originated in the United States, Italy and Spain. PBMCs, B-cell-depleted T cells, or T cells were the source of the cDNA or gDNA that made up the material.

How the authors handled the data: Estimation of nucleated cell counts relied on the amplification of reference gene primers. Profiling relied on immunoSEQ multiplex PCR, and the TCRdb table lists in-frame clones only, not all of them. V and J calls and clone size are those listed in that table; D and trimming were worked out from the DNA. The repertoire has 100,000 or so clones, 82% of them found once; the top ten carry 11%. This clone is a singleton in its sample. CDR3 length equals 14 residues. With 2 bases removed from V and 2 bases from J, the gap between germline ends came to 7 bases. The germline CDR1 and CDR2 sequences are SEHNR and FQNEAQ (reference sequence).

The receptor was derived from a man aged 70-80 years with active or convalescent COVID-19. Sequenced input: peripheral blood. The chain employs TRBV7-9 and TRBJ2-1; D remains ambiguous. CDR3 loop: CASSLRGPYNEQFF. CDR3 nucleotides: TGTGCCAGCAGCTTAAGAGGCCCCTACAATGAGCAGTTCTTC.